The next 7 T cell receptor beta chains were all read from a single sample in a study of blood T cell repertoires in COVID-19. Profiling relied on immunoSEQ multiplex PCR, and the TCRdb table lists in-frame clones only, not all of them. The profile shows about 130,000 clones, 70% to 85% of them singletons. Sequencing was done on a sample of peripheral blood. The receptors derive from a woman older than 75 with acute or convalescent COVID-19.

The gene calls are TRBV12-3 or TRBV12-4 and TRBJ2-7; 8 bases match TRBD1. V trimming: 6 bases; J trimming: 6 bases; junction bases outside the gene matches: 4. This CDR3 spans 12 amino acids. The CDR3 reads CASSPDRGEQYF. CDR3 bases: TGTGCCAGCAGCCCTGACAGGGGCGAGCAGTACTTC.

This chain joins TRBV28 and TRBJ1-1; possibly TRBD1 for D (5 bases). This CDR3 region has 16 residues. Trimming took 3 bases from V and 5 from J, leaving 19 bases between them. Germline V gene sequence: CDR1 MDHEN, CDR2 SYDVKM. This chain's CDR3 is CASSLLEIRQGTEAFF. The CDR3, as DNA: TGTGCCAGCAGTTTGCTAGAGATTCGGCAGGGAACTGAAGCTTTCTTT.

The V gene is TRBV4-1, the J gene TRBJ2-3; 7 bases are a match to TRBD2. With 3 bases clipped from V and 6 bases from J, the junction kept 12 bases outside the gene matches. Germline V CDR1 and CDR2: MGHRA, YSYEKL. This CDR3 is 16 amino acids long. The CDR3, as DNA: TGCGCCAGCAGCCACGGGACCTCATTGGGGGGGGATACGCAGTATTTT. It encodes CASSHGTSLGGDTQYF.

This chain's CDR3 is CASSQVGPSINYGYTF. The CDR3 DNA is TGTGCCAGCAGCCAAGTTGGGCCGAGTATTAACTATGGCTACACCTTC. This sequence joins TRBV14 and TRBJ1-2; D gene ambiguous. The ends were cut back, 1 base at V and 1 base at J, with 13 bases in the middle. CDR1 and CDR2 from the germline V gene are SGHDN and FVKESK. This CDR3 spans 16 amino acids.

The chain's CDR3 is CASSLKGNQPQHF. The CDR3 region has the DNA TGTGCCAGCAGCTTAAAGGGGAATCAGCCCCAGCATTTT. J is TRBJ1-5 and V is TRBV5-6; weak D call: TRBD1 (5 bases). Per the germline V gene, CDR1 is SGHDT and CDR2 is YYEEEE. The CDR3 sequence is 13 residues long. Trimming left V 2 bases short and J 4 bases short, with 7 bases between. Full variable domain (remainder filled in from reference TRBV5-6 and TRBJ1-5): DAGVTQSPTHLIKTRGQQVTLRCSPKSGHDTVSWYQQALGQGPQFIFQYYEEEERQRGNFPDRFSGHQFPNYSSELNVNALLLGDSALYLCASSLKGNQPQHFGDGTRLSIL.

There are a few counts of this clone. CDR3 DNA: TGTGCCAGCAGCTTGTGGGGAGTCCTCCACTTT. Amino acids: CASSLWGVLHF. This chain connects TRBV5-6 to TRBJ1-6, with D uncertain. This CDR3 contains 11 residues. The V gene's germline CDR1 is SGHDT and CDR2 YYEEEE. The V gene lost 1 base and the J gene lost 15 bases, with 8 bases spanning the gap.

The V and J genes are TRBV28 and TRBJ1-4; no clear D. Trimming removed 6 bases from V and 7 bases from J, with 21 bases in between. The CDR3 runs to 16 residues. Looked up from germline, CDR1 is MDHEN and CDR2 is SYDVKM. Here the CDR3 reads CASRETGSQTAEKLFF. The CDR3 bases are TGTGCCAGCAGGGAGACGGGATCCCAGACGGCTGAAAAACTGTTTTTT.